These T cell receptor beta chains were read from a single sample in a study of blood T cell repertoires in COVID-19. The data were produced by immunoSEQ multiplex PCR, yet TCRdb's version contains in-frame clones alone and is incomplete. The table lists more than 250,000 clones, about 84% of them singletons. Source material: peripheral blood. These receptors were collected from a woman aged 45 to 65 with acute or convalescent COVID-19. The CDR3 runs from the conserved cysteine through the conserved F or W. D genes are given only for firm matches. Part of the rows lack a size; the others show once, few, many or a class for expanded clones.

TRBJ2-7 TRBV5-1 TRBD1 few CASSWGTGSGEQYF TGCGCCAGCAGCTGGGGGACAGGCTCAGGCGAGCAGTACTTC
TRBJ2-7 TRBV12-3/TRBV12-4 . . CASSWHSYEQYF TGTGCCAGCAGTTGGCATTCTTACGAGCAGTACTTC
TRBJ1-4 TRBV15 TRBD1 . CATSWDSNEKLFF TGTGCCACCAGCTGGGACAGTAATGAAAAACTGTTTTTT
TRBJ1-4 TRBV24-1 TRBD1 . CATSDRQGGNEKLFF TGTGCCACCAGTGATCGACAGGGGGGGAATGAAAAACTGTTTTTT
TRBJ1-4 TRBV2 . once CASTPEAGYEKLFF TGTGCCAGCACCCCTGAGGCAGGGTATGAAAAACTGTTTTTT
TRBJ1-5 TRBV6-5 TRBD1 . CASSLGGHPNQPQHF TGTGCCAGCAGTTTAGGGGGCCACCCTAATCAGCCCCAGCATTTT
TRBJ2-7 TRBV28 . . CASSGGARQNSYEQYF TGTGCCAGCAGTGGGGGGGCCAGGCAAAACTCCTACGAGCAGTACTTC
TRBJ1-2 TRBV7-9 TRBD1 . CASSLSRGTNYGYTF TGTGCCAGCAGCTTAAGCAGGGGGACCAACTATGGCTACACCTTC
TRBJ2-1 TRBV7-9 TRBD1 . CASSLGTGGLSGEQFF TGTGCCAGCAGCTTAGGTACAGGGGGCCTATCGGGTGAGCAGTTCTTC
TRBJ2-7 TRBV23-1 TRBD1 . CASSHYRGSYEQYF TGCGCCAGCAGTCACTACAGGGGCTCCTACGAGCAGTACTTC
TRBJ2-3 TRBV9 . once CASSVVSADTQYF TGTGCCAGCAGCGTAGTAAGCGCAGATACGCAGTATTTT
TRBJ2-7 TRBV5-1 . . CASSLALPHGDYEQYF TGCGCCAGCAGCTTGGCCCTGCCCCACGGGGACTACGAGCAGTACTTC
TRBJ2-7 TRBV10-2 TRBD1 . CASNRGYEQYF TGCGCCAGCAACAGGGGTTACGAGCAGTACTTC
TRBJ2-7 TRBV28 TRBD1 . CASRRTGGEGEQYF TGTGCCAGCAGGCGGACAGGGGGGGAGGGCGAGCAGTACTTC
TRBJ1-1 TRBV27 . . CASSASAAAEAFF TGTGCCAGCAGTGCCTCAGCGGCGGCTGAAGCTTTCTTT
TRBJ1-1 TRBV5-1 . . CASSLRQVNTEAFF TGCGCCAGCAGCTTAAGACAGGTGAACACTGAAGCTTTCTTT
TRBJ1-4 TRBV4-1 TRBD1 . CASSLPSGGGEKLFF TGCGCCAGCAGCCTCCCCTCAGGGGGCGGTGAAAAACTGTTTTTT
TRBJ1-5 TRBV28 . . CASSFGRQPQHF TGTGCCAGCAGTTTCGGGAGGCAGCCCCAGCATTTT
TRBJ1-2 TRBV24-1 TRBD1 . CATSDTRQGGYYGYTF TGTGCCACCAGTGATACCCGACAGGGGGGATACTATGGCTACACCTTC
TRBJ2-2 TRBV30 TRBD2 . CAWSLGLAGGPNTGELFF TGTGCCTGGAGTCTGGGACTAGCGGGAGGGCCGAACACCGGGGAGCTGTTTTTT
TRBJ2-5 TRBV27 . few CASSLWGPAGTKTQYF TGTGCCAGCAGTTTATGGGGGCCGGCAGGGACGAAGACCCAGTACTTC
TRBJ1-1 TRBV10-3 . . CAISDPARDTEAFF TGTGCCATCAGTGACCCGGCCCGGGACACTGAAGCTTTCTTT
TRBJ2-6 TRBV6-2/TRBV6-3 . . CASSPLYSGANVLTF TGTGCCAGCAGCCCCTTGTACTCTGGGGCCAACGTCCTGACTTTC
TRBJ1-1 TRBV19 . once CASSIQGFGFTEAFF TGTGCCAGTAGCATCCAGGGTTTTGGGTTCACTGAAGCTTTCTTT
TRBJ1-2 TRBV5-8 . . CASSLEQPYGYTF TGTGCCAGCAGCTTGGAACAGCCCTATGGCTACACCTTC
TRBJ1-1 TRBV5-1 TRBD1 . CASSLVTGGITEAFF TGCGCCAGCAGCTTGGTGACAGGGGGAATCACTGAAGCTTTCTTT
TRBJ1-5 TRBV6-6 . . CASSDGAGGGNQPQHF TGTGCCAGCAGCGACGGGGCCGGGGGAGGCAATCAGCCCCAGCATTTT
TRBJ1-5 TRBV5-1 TRBD1 . CASSLTGVGNQPQHF TGCGCCAGCAGCTTGACAGGGGTAGGCAATCAGCCCCAGCATTTT
TRBJ2-7 TRBV28 TRBD2 few CASITSGRTPYEQYF TGTGCCAGCATTACTAGCGGGAGGACCCCCTACGAGCAGTACTTC
TRBJ1-2 TRBV7-2 . . CASSSTPNYGYTF TGTGCCAGCAGCTCGACACCTAACTATGGCTACACCTTC
TRBJ1-5 TRBV10-1 . . CASIIRDNNQPQHF TGCGCCAGCATCATCAGGGACAACAATCAGCCCCAGCATTTT
TRBJ2-3 TRBV27 . . CASSLKGFPTDTQYF TGTGCCAGCAGTTTAAAGGGGTTTCCCACAGATACGCAGTATTTT
TRBJ1-1 TRBV19 . . CASSIAPGWNSEAFF TGTGCCAGTAGTATAGCGCCGGGTTGGAACTCTGAAGCTTTCTTT
TRBJ2-7 TRBV2 . . CASSPEVGGRYEQYF TGTGCCAGCAGTCCCGAAGTGGGAGGACGCTACGAGCAGTACTTC
TRBJ2-7 TRBV7-9 TRBD1 . CASSLQGPGQGRSEQYF TGTGCCAGCAGCTTACAGGGACCAGGACAGGGGAGGAGCGAGCAGTACTTC
TRBJ1-4 TRBV27 . . CASSLIGSVNEKLFF TGTGCCAGCAGTTTGATCGGGTCAGTTAATGAAAAACTGTTTTTT
TRBJ1-3 TRBV11-2 . . CASSLESRNTIYF TGTGCCAGCAGCTTAGAGAGTCGAAACACCATATATTTT
TRBJ2-7 TRBV7-6 . . CASSLEQGAGEQYF TGTGCCAGCAGCTTAGAGCAAGGGGCAGGGGAGCAGTACTTC
TRBJ2-7 TRBV4-2 . . CASSHPGGGISYEQYF TGTGCCAGCAGCCACCCTGGGGGGGGCATCTCCTACGAGCAGTACTTC
TRBJ2-1 TRBV11-3 . many CASSPQPGNEQFF TGTGCCAGCAGCCCCCAGCCGGGGAATGAGCAGTTCTTC
TRBJ2-3 TRBV6-2/TRBV6-3 . . CASSYQVAGTDTQYF TGTGCCAGCAGTTACCAGGTCGCAGGGACAGATACGCAGTATTTT
TRBJ1-2 TRBV18 TRBD1 once CASSPGQGGDYGYTF TGTGCCAGCTCACCCGGACAGGGTGGGGACTATGGCTACACCTTC
TRBJ1-1 TRBV15 TRBD1 . CATSARQGSTEAFF TGTGCCACCAGCGCCCGACAGGGATCCACTGAAGCTTTCTTT
TRBJ1-4 TRBV7-8 TRBD1 . CASSGGQGYLTELFF TGTGCCAGCAGCGGTGGACAGGGATATTTGACAGAACTGTTTTTT
TRBJ2-7 TRBV19 . . CASSIEGHRSTYEQYF TGTGCCAGTAGTATCGAGGGACATCGGTCTACCTACGAGCAGTACTTC
TRBJ2-7 TRBV7-7 TRBD2 . CASSSGLAGAEQYF TGTGCCAGCAGCTCCGGACTAGCGGGAGCCGAGCAGTACTTC
TRBJ1-5 TRBV27 TRBD1 . CASSYGTGSNQPQHF TGTGCCAGCAGTTACGGGACAGGGTCCAATCAGCCCCAGCATTTT
TRBJ2-1 TRBV3-1/TRBV3-2 TRBD2 . CASSRPGLINEQFF TGTGCCAGCAGCCGCCCGGGACTAATAAATGAGCAGTTCTTC
TRBJ1-5 TRBV18 TRBD1 . CASSPQLQGDANQPQHF TGTGCCAGCTCACCACAGTTGCAGGGGGATGCCAATCAGCCCCAGCATTTT
TRBJ1-2 TRBV6-5 . . CASSYRMGLRKVYTF TGTGCCAGCAGTTACCGGATGGGACTTCGCAAGGTCTACACCTTC
TRBJ2-7 TRBV6-2/TRBV6-3 TRBD2 . CASSYGLAGGPYYEQYF TGTGCCAGCAGTTACGGACTAGCGGGAGGGCCTTACTACGAGCAGTACTTC
TRBJ1-5 TRBV14 . . CASSRQYNQPQHF TGTGCCAGCAGCAGACAGTACAATCAGCCCCAGCATTTT